This TCR beta chain was captured by sequencing in a study of blood T cells in healthy people across ages. Overall study findings and caveats: CMV status of donors was not determined, possibly confounding expanded clonotype changes. Measured against age, TCR beta diversity per million T cells decreased in a roughly linear manner.

Worth noting for this clonotype: Its cognate antigen is unknown.

Then a second PCR, running about 7 to 11 cycles, was carried out with a sample-barcoded 5' primer and a J-beta primer mix. TCRdb itself ran the 5' RACE reads through MiXCR, one entry per CDR3 protein. Of under 1,100,000 distinct CDR3 sequences in the sample, 20% to 25% were seen once. The CDR3 covers 19 residues. Losses at the gene ends were 0 bases for V and 8 bases for J; bases not matched to a gene: 19. The germline gives CDR1 DFQATT, CDR2 SNEGSKA (reference sequence). A further study also used this sample, focusing on T cells of mothers and their children. That work states: The people who donated were a few healthy Caucasian mothers and their six children. The yield was over 9.5 million TCR beta CDR3 reads from each mother and around 2.9 million from each child.

J is TRBJ2-5 and V is TRBV20-1; TRBD2 aligns across 12 bases. The sequence was obtained from a girl aged 2 to 9 in good health. Sequenced material: blood. The CDR3 DNA follows: TGCAGTGCTAGAGATTCCCAGAGGACTAGCGGGGCACCTCCAGGAACCCAGTACTTC. Translating gives CSARDSQRTSGAPPGTQYF.